This section outlines one T cell receptor beta chain sequence together with its context. Its antigen is unidentified. Produced via immunoSEQ multiplex PCR; TCRdb's table is partial and in-frame only. The sample carries 20,000 to 25,000 clones, under 85% recorded once. The sample belongs to a study of T cells after posttransplantation cyclophosphamide. Overall study results and limits: Recipient CMV seropositivity and CMV reactivation strongly tracked TRB clonality.

Trimming took off 1 base at V and 6 bases at J, with 12 bases between the two ends. Germline CDR1 reads SQVTM; CDR2 reads ANQGSEA. The CDR3 is made up of 13 amino acids. V and J are TRBV29-1 and TRBJ1-2; the D is unclear. The TCR sequence derives from an older woman in good health, CMV-negative, and a related stem cell transplant donor. What was sequenced was memory CD4+ T cells sorted from PBMCs. The CDR3 loop reads CSVEVPGDHGYTF. The CDR3 DNA follows: TGCAGCGTTGAAGTTCCGGGAGACCATGGCTACACCTTC. The full variable domain, rest sourced from reference TRBV29-1 and TRBJ1-2, is SAVISQKPSRDICQRGTSLTIQCQVDSQVTMMFWYRQQPGQSLTLIATANQGSEATYESGFVIDKFPISRPNLTFSTLTVSNMSPEDSSIYLCSVEVPGDHGYTFGSGTRLTVV.